Shown below are 29 T cell receptor beta chains from a single sample sequenced in a study of blood T cell repertoires in COVID-19. The data were produced by immunoSEQ multiplex PCR, yet TCRdb's version contains in-frame clones alone and is incomplete. The table records 98,000 or so clones, 55% to 75% of them present only once. The sequenced sample consisted of peripheral blood. The receptor set was obtained from a middle-aged woman with acute or convalescent COVID-19.

The V gene is TRBV3-1 (or the pseudogene TRBV3-2), the J gene TRBJ2-7, with D possibly matching TRBD1 (7 bases). The CDR3 length is 14 residues. Trimming cost V 6 bases and J 3 bases, with 15 bases left between them. Germline V gene sequence: CDR1 LGHDT, CDR2 YNNKEL (reference sequence). Here the CDR3 reads CASSRGTVNYEQYF. CDR3 nucleotides: TGTGCCAGCAGTCGCGGGACAGTGAACTACGAGCAGTACTTC.

The rearrangement links TRBV3-1 (or the pseudogene TRBV3-2) to TRBJ2-1; 7 bases map to TRBD2. This CDR3 has 14 amino acids. Germline CDR1 is LGHDT and CDR2 is YNNKEL (reference sequence). V lost 4 bases and J lost 1; bases outside the gene matches: 1. The CDR3 coding sequence is TGTGCCAGCAGCCGGGGGGGGTCCTACAATGAGCAGTTCTTC. Translation: CASSRGGSYNEQFF.

The chain combines TRBV7-7 with TRBJ2-5; no clear D. The germline gives CDR1 SSHAT, CDR2 FNYEAQ (reference sequence). Trimming shortened V by 5 bases and J by 3 bases, and 19 bases separated the two germline ends. This CDR3 region has 16 residues. The DNA of the CDR3 is TGTGCCAGCAGCCCAACGTCCCAGTCTTTTGAAGAGACCCAGTACTTC. Its protein is CASSPTSQSFEETQYF.

The V and J genes are TRBV6-5 and TRBJ2-2; unclear D gene. The CDR3 runs to 14 residues. In germline, CDR1 is MNHEY, CDR2 SVGAGI. The V end was cut by 6 bases, the J end by 2 bases, with 10 bases between. The chain's CDR3 is CASRVRVNTGELFF. CDR3 DNA: TGTGCCAGCAGGGTTCGAGTAAACACCGGGGAGCTGTTTTTT.

V usage is TRBV9 and J usage is TRBJ1-1; no reliable D call. This CDR3 has 16 amino acids. Germline V CDR1 and CDR2: SGDLS, YYNGEE. V lost 4 bases and J lost 5, with 21 bases in between. The CDR3 DNA reads TGTGCCAGCAGCCCAGAGGGAGGGATAGGCGGTACTGAAGCTTTCTTT. Translating gives CASSPEGGIGGTEAFF.

The chain combines TRBV9 with TRBJ2-5, with 10 bases identical to TRBD2. From germline, CDR1 is SGDLS and CDR2 YYNGEE. Trimming removed 1 base from V and 2 bases from J; junction bases left unmatched: 8. There are 17 residues in the CDR3. The CDR3 reads CASSVSPTSGAQETQYF. In DNA form, the CDR3 reads TGTGCCAGCAGCGTATCCCCCACTAGCGGGGCACAAGAGACCCAGTACTTC.

V and J are TRBV7-2 and TRBJ2-1, with D tentatively TRBD2 (6 bases). Between the trimmed V and J ends, which lost 5 bases and 7 bases, there was a span of 12 bases. CDR1 and CDR2 from the germline V gene are SGHTA and FQGNSA. The CDR3 is 13 residues long. CDR3: CASSLGAGNEQFF. The CDR3 region has the DNA TGTGCCAGCAGCCTAGGGGCGGGGAATGAGCAGTTCTTC.

This chain links TRBV6-5 with TRBJ1-6; tentatively, D is TRBD1 (6 bases). V dropped 0 bases and J dropped 8 bases, with 11 bases sitting between them. From germline, CDR1 is MNHEY and CDR2 SVGAGI. The CDR3 spans 15 residues. The CDR3 is CASSYSRKGDSPLHF. CDR3 nucleotides: TGTGCCAGCAGTTACTCGCGTAAGGGGGATTCACCCCTCCACTTT.

On this clone itself: The same CDR3 also results from other DNA sequences found in this sample. The J gene is TRBJ2-3, the V gene TRBV24-1, with no clear D. V dropped 6 bases and J dropped 4 bases, with 4 bases sitting between them. Per the germline V gene, CDR1 is KGHDR and CDR2 is SFDVKD. The CDR3 length is 11 residues. The CDR3 here is CATSQSDTQYF. As DNA, the CDR3 is TGTGCCACCAGTCAGTCAGATACGCAGTATTTT.

The sample holds a few counts of this clone. V is TRBV3-1 (or the pseudogene TRBV3-2) and J is TRBJ2-2; 9 bases are shared with TRBD2. CDR1 is LGHDT and CDR2 is YNNKEL in the germline V gene (reference sequence). Losses at the gene ends were 4 bases for V and 9 bases for J; bases not matched to a gene: 12. The CDR3 sequence is 16 residues long. The CDR3 spells CASSPLRRGGRRELFF. CDR3 DNA sequence: TGTGCCAGCAGCCCCCTAAGGCGGGGGGGCCGTAGGGAGCTGTTTTTT.

The V call is TRBV25-1, the J call TRBJ2-5; D unresolved. Germline CDR1 is MGHDK and CDR2 is SYGVNS. Trimming pared 3 bases from V and 5 bases from J, leaving 16 bases between. The CDR3 is 15 amino acids. The CDR3 loop is CASSDLVKEWETQYF. In nucleotides, the CDR3 is TGTGCCAGCAGTGATCTGGTGAAGGAGTGGGAGACCCAGTACTTC.

The J gene is TRBJ1-6, the V gene TRBV2; D gene unclear. V was shortened by 0 bases and J by 8 bases, with 11 bases between the two germline ends. CDR1 SNHLY and CDR2 FYNNEI come from the germline V gene. This CDR3 has 15 amino acids. The CDR3 spells CASSEAPGSYSPLHF. The CDR3, as DNA: TGTGCCAGCAGTGAAGCACCCGGGTCCTATTCACCCCTCCACTTT.

This rearrangement joins TRBV7-9 to TRBJ2-1; 8 positions agree with TRBD2. Germline CDR1 is SEHNR and CDR2 is FQNEAQ (reference sequence). The CDR3 consists of 16 residues. The trim removed 5 bases at V and 5 bases at J, leaving 11 bases unmatched. DNA for the CDR3: TGTGCCAGCAGCCCAAATAGCGGGGCCTACCACAATGAGCAGTTCTTC. Amino acids: CASSPNSGAYHNEQFF.

CDR3 region: CASSLSLGGAGNTIYF. The CDR3 coding sequence is TGTGCCAGCAGTTTATCCTTGGGAGGGGCTGGAAACACCATATATTTT. The chain has TRBV28 and TRBJ1-3; tentative D call: TRBD1 (5 bases). Trimming removed 1 base from V and 2 bases from J, with 12 bases in between. The CDR3 is 16 residues long. Germline V gene sequence: CDR1 MDHEN, CDR2 SYDVKM. Supplemented by reference TRBV28 and TRBJ1-3, the full variable domain reads DVKVTQSSRYLVKRTGEKVFLECVQDMDHENMFWYRQDPGLGLRLIYFSYDVKMKEKGDIPEGYSVSREKKERFSLILESASTNQTSMYLCASSLSLGGAGNTIYFGEGSWLTVV.

Many counts were recorded for this clone. The rearrangement uses TRBV7-2 and TRBJ2-1; TRBD2 is a possible D gene (7 bases). V dropped 1 base and J dropped 9 bases, with 10 bases sitting between them. Per the germline V gene, CDR1 is SGHTA and CDR2 is FQGNSA. CDR3 length equals 13 residues. CDR3 sequence (DNA): TGTGCCAGCAGCTTAGGGGGGGGCGGTGAGCAGTTCTTC. This gives the protein CASSLGGGGEQFF.

The rearrangement links TRBV18 to TRBJ1-5; 12 bases align to TRBD1. Germline V gene sequence: CDR1 KGHSH, CDR2 LQKENI. This CDR3 is built from 16 residues. After removal of 4 bases from V and 6 bases from J, the junction contained 7 bases not matched to a gene. The CDR3 nucleotides are TGTGCCAGCTCACAGGGACAGGGGGCCATGAGTCAGCCCCAGCATTTT. Translating it yields CASSQGQGAMSQPQHF.

This clone showed up just once. CDR3 sequence (DNA): TGTGCCAGCAGCGAAGCTGGGAGCTTCGGGACGCAGTATTTT. This codes for CASSEAGSFGTQYF. The chain employs TRBV7-2 and TRBJ2-3; D might be TRBD2 (5 bases). V was shortened by 5 bases and J by 9 bases, with 18 bases between the two germline ends. The CDR3 length is 14 residues. The germline V gene has CDR1 SGHTA and CDR2 FQGNSA.

The rearrangement uses TRBV4-3 and TRBJ2-1, with D possibly being TRBD1 (6 bases). V dropped 0 bases and J dropped 7 bases, with 13 bases sitting between them. The CDR3 spans 15 residues. Germline-derived CDR1 and CDR2 are LGHNA and YSLEER. CDR3 coding DNA: TGCGCCAGCAGCCAAGAGTTGTGGGGGCAAAATGAGCAGTTCTTC. Residues: CASSQELWGQNEQFF.

This clone was seen a single time. The chain recombines TRBV7-9 with TRBJ2-1; possible D gene TRBD2, 7 bases. This CDR3 comprises 19 residues. Between the trimmed V and J ends, which lost 5 bases and 4 bases, there was a span of 27 bases. CDR1 and CDR2 (germline): SEHNR, FQNEAQ (reference sequence). The CDR3 DNA reads as TGTGCCAGCAGCATCTCTTTTGGGGGGGCCCAGGGGCCTTACAATGAGCAGTTCTTC. Amino acids: CASSISFGGAQGPYNEQFF.

Regarding this clone: Other DNA variants within this sample encode the same CDR3. This chain links TRBV5-1 with TRBJ1-3; TRBD1 agrees at 10 bases. Germline loops: CDR1 SGHRS, CDR2 YFSETQ. This CDR3 is built from 15 residues. The V gene end was trimmed by 4 bases and the J gene end by 4 bases; junction bases not matched to a gene: 5. CDR3: CASSPGQGGGNTIYF. Here the CDR3 DNA reads TGCGCCAGCAGCCCCGGACAGGGGGGGGGAAACACCATATATTTT.

J is TRBJ2-3 and V is TRBV29-1; D call uncertain. CDR3 length: 14 residues. V lost 6 bases to trimming and J lost 0 bases, with 13 bases between them. Germline V gene lookup returns CDR1 SQVTM and CDR2 ANQGSEA. CDR3 in amino acids: CSVNKPPSTDTQYF. The DNA for the CDR3 is TGCAGCGTAAATAAGCCCCCTAGCACAGATACGCAGTATTTT.

The V call is TRBV28, the J call TRBJ2-3; TRBD1 matches at 9 bases. Trimming took 10 bases from V and 0 from J; bases not matched to a gene: 5. Germline V gene sequence: CDR1 MDHEN, CDR2 SYDVKM. The CDR3 spans 14 residues. In DNA form, the CDR3 reads TGTGCCACCTACAGGGGGCCCAGCACAGATACGCAGTATTTT. It yields the protein CATYRGPSTDTQYF.

J is TRBJ2-1 and V is TRBV4-2; maybe TRBD2 (7 bases). CDR3 length: 16 residues. V lost 0 bases and J 7 bases, leaving 16 bases between the germline ends. The germline gives CDR1 LGHNA, CDR2 YNFKEQ. The CDR3 nucleotides read TGTGCCAGCAGCCAAGAAGGGGGGGGCTTAATGAATGAGCAGTTCTTC. It specifies CASSQEGGGLMNEQFF.

The chain recombines TRBV6-2 or TRBV6-3 with TRBJ2-1; TRBD2 matches 14 bases. J gave up 9 bases and V 6 bases, and 10 bases lay outside the gene matches. The CDR3 is 16 amino acids. Germline CDR1 reads MNHEY; CDR2 reads SVGEGT. The CDR3 here is CASSPRLAGGPGEQFF. Written as DNA, the CDR3 is TGTGCCAGCAGCCCGAGACTAGCGGGGGGGCCAGGTGAGCAGTTCTTC.

This clone was observed a few times. The rearrangement uses TRBV2 and TRBJ2-1; 9 nucleotides match TRBD1. Germline CDR1 and CDR2: SNHLY and FYNNEI. Unmatched junction bases numbered 10, after V lost 10 bases and J lost 0 bases. The length of the CDR3 is 16 residues. CDR3 amino acids: CANRAGTGNSYNEQFF. CDR3 sequence (DNA): TGTGCCAACAGAGCCGGGACAGGGAACTCCTACAATGAGCAGTTCTTC.

This sequence joins TRBV10-3 and TRBJ2-7, with D tentatively TRBD2 (5 bases). Germline assignment: CDR1 ENHRY and CDR2 SYGVKD. This CDR3 has 14 amino acids. V lost 10 bases and J 0 bases, leaving 16 bases between the germline ends. Written as DNA, the CDR3 is TGTGCCACCGTCGCAGAAGGACTCTCCTACGAGCAGTACTTC. Amino acids: CATVAEGLSYEQYF.

This clone was counted once. The chain recombines TRBV10-3 with TRBJ2-3, with a weak D call TRBD1 (6 bases). V was trimmed by 7 bases and J by 4 bases, leaving 9 bases between them. The CDR3 sequence is 12 residues long. Germline V gene sequence: CDR1 ENHRY, CDR2 SYGVKD. CDR3 DNA: TGTGCCATCAAAACAGGGCCAGATACGCAGTATTTT. Its protein product is CAIKTGPDTQYF.

This sequence joins TRBV5-6 and TRBJ1-5; 10 bases are a match to TRBD1. The V gene's germline CDR1 is SGHDT and CDR2 YYEEEE. CDR3 length equals 17 residues. J was trimmed by 1 base and V by 4 bases; bases with no gene match: 8. In nucleotides, the CDR3 is TGTGCCAGCAGCCCCTCGACAGGGGGCAGAAGCAATCAGCCCCAGCATTTT. It is translated as CASSPSTGGRSNQPQHF.

This chain links TRBV4-3 with TRBJ1-1; D remains ambiguous. CDR1 and CDR2 from the germline V gene are LGHNA and YSLEER. V lost 0 bases, J lost 1 base, and 6 bases lay in between. This CDR3 spans 14 amino acids. The CDR3 is CASSQDIQNTEAFF. The CDR3 nucleotides read TGCGCCAGCAGCCAAGATATACAGAACACTGAAGCTTTCTTT.